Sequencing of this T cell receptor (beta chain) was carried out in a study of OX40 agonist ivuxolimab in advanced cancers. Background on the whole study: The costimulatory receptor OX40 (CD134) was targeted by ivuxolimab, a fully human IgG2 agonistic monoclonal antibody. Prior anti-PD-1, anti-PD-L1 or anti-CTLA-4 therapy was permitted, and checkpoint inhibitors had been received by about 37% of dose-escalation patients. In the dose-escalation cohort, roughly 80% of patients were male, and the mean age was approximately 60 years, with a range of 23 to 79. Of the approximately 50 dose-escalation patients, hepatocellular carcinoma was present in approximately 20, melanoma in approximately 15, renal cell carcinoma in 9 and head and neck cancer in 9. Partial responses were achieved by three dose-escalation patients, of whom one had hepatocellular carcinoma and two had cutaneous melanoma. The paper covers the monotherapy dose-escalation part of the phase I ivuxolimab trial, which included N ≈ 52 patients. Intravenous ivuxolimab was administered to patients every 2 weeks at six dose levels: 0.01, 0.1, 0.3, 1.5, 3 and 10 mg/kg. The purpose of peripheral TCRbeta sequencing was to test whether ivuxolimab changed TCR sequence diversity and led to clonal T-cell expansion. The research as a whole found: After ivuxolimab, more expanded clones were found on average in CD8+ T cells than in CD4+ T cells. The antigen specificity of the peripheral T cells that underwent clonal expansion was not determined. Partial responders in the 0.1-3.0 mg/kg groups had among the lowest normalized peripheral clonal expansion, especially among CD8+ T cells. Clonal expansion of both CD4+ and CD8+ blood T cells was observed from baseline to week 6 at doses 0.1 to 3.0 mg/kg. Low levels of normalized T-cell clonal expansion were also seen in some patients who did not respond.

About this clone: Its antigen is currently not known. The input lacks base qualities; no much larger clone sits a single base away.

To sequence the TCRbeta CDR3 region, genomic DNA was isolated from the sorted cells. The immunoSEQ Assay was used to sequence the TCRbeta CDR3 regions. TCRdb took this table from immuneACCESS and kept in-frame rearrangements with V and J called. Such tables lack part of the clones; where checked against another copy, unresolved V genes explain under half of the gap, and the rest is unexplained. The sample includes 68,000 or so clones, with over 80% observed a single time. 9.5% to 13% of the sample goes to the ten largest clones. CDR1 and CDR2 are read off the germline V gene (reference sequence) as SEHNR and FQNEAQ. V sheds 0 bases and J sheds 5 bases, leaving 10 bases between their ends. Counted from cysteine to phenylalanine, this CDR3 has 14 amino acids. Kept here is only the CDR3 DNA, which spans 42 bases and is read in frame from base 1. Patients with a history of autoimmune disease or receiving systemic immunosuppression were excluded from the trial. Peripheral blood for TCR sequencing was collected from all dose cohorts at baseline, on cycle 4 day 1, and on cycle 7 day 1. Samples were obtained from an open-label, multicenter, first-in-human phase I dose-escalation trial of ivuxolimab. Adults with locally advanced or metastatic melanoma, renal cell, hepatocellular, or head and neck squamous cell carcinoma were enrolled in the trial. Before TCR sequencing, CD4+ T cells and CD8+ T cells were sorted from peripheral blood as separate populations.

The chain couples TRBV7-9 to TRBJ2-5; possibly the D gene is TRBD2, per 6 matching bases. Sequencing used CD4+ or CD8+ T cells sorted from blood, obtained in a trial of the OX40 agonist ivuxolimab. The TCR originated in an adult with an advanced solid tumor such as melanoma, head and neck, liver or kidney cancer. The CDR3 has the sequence CASSLAAGSETQYF. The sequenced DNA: TGTGCCAGCAGCTTAGCGGCGGGAAGCGAGACCCAGTACTTC.